This T cell receptor (beta chain) was identified in a study of blood T cells in healthy people across ages. Study results and caveats: Donor CMV status, an unknown factor, possibly confounded changes in expanded clonotypes. Unsorted PBMC material precluded a definitive naive versus antigen-experienced comparison. TCR beta diversity, measured per million T cells, fell in a roughly linear way with age.

A minimum of 6 million PBMCs was isolated per sample. A word on this clonotype: The antigen is not known.

Alongside a J-beta primer mix, a sample-barcoded 5' primer served in a second PCR lasting about 7 to 11 cycles. TCRdb ran MiXCR on the 5' RACE reads and lists one entry per CDR3 protein. The data hold over 700,000 distinct CDR3 sequences, with about 48% observed a single time. Germline V gene sequence: CDR1 SGHTA, CDR2 FQGNSA. Trimming took 5 bases from V and 8 from J, leaving 16 bases between them. The CDR3 is 14 amino acids. V and J are TRBV7-2 and TRBJ1-5, with D possibly matching TRBD1 (5 bases). The origin of this receptor is a man at least 80 years old in good health. Sequencing used blood. CDR3 sequence reads: CASSPDGASEPQHF. For the CDR3, the DNA is TGTGCCAGCAGCCCCGACGGGGCCTCCGAGCCCCAGCATTTT.